The subject of this entry is one TCR beta chain. The antigen is unknown. This specimen belongs to a study of long-term antiretroviral therapy in people with HIV. Study-level results: Blood sampling spanned 2004 to 2017, possibly under older ART regimens.

Survey level was the resolution at which the v3.0 immunoSEQ assay ran. Repertoires were generated with immunoSEQ multiplex PCR, while TCRdb's copy carries only in-frame clones and drops some. The sample holds about 30,000 clones, more than 85% seen once. The receptor was isolated from a woman in her thirties or forties with HIV. The specimen was unsorted PBMCs, collected around 6.5 years after starting antiretroviral therapy.

CDR3 sequence reads: CASSLDWVGGSGNTEAFF. CDR3 DNA sequence: TGTGCCAGCAGCTTAGATTGGGTCGGGGGAAGCGGGAACACTGAAGCTTTCTTT. This chain joins TRBV11-3 and TRBJ1-1; possibly TRBD1 for D (5 bases). Trimming removed 0 bases at V and 1 base at J, with 18 bases between. The CDR3 totals 18 residues. Germline V gene sequence: CDR1 SGHNT, CDR2 YENEEA.